These 32 T cell receptor beta chains were all obtained from the same sample, sequenced in a study of control samples from healthy donors and cancer patients. Data came from immunoSEQ multiplex PCR; TCRdb stores just in-frame clones and leaves some out. The data hold 150,000 to 200,000 clones, with 75% to 95% observed a single time. Sequenced: blood. The receptors here all came from a woman aged 25 to 39 in good health.

This chain uses TRBV11-2 with TRBJ1-4; TRBD1 matches at 9 bases. J gave up 1 base and V 4 bases, and 1 base lay outside the gene matches. Looked up from germline, CDR1 is SGHAT and CDR2 is FQNNGV. The CDR3 totals 15 residues. In nucleotides, the CDR3 is TGTGCCAGCAGCTCGGGACAGGGAACTAATGAAAAACTGTTTTTT. This translates into CASSSGQGTNEKLFF.

The V and J genes are TRBV5-6 and TRBJ1-4; 9 bases align to TRBD1. Germline-derived CDR1 and CDR2 are SGHDT and YYEEEE. The CDR3 spans 16 residues. V trimming: 1 base; J trimming: 1 base; junction bases outside the gene matches: 2. CDR3 nucleotide sequence: TGTGCCAGCAGCTTGCCGGGACAGGGAACTAATGAAAAACTGTTTTTT. Its protein is CASSLPGQGTNEKLFF.

V and J are TRBV15 and TRBJ1-1; D might be TRBD1 (5 bases). CDR1 and CDR2 (germline): LNHNV, YYDKDF (reference sequence). This CDR3 comprises 13 residues. Trimming stripped 0 bases from V and 7 bases from J, with 9 bases between. CDR3 amino acids: CATSRDGRGEAFF. The CDR3 DNA sequence: TGTGCCACCAGCAGAGACGGGAGGGGTGAAGCTTTCTTT. Combining the CDR3 with reference TRBV15 and TRBJ1-1 gives the whole variable domain DAMVIQNPRYQVTQFGKPVTLSCSQTLNHNVMYWYQQKSSQAPKLLFHYYDKDFNNEADTPDNFQSRRPNTSFCFLDIRSPGLGDTAMYLCATSRDGRGEAFFGQGTRLTVV.

With respect to this clone: Within the sample, other DNA sequences also encode this same CDR3. J is TRBJ2-7 and V is TRBV6-2 or TRBV6-3; D is ambiguous. V was shortened by 0 bases and J by 4 bases, with 7 bases between the two germline ends. Germline loops: CDR1 MNHEY, CDR2 SVGEGT. CDR3 size: 13 residues. This chain's CDR3 is CASSYSDRYEQYF. CDR3 sequence (DNA): TGTGCCAGCAGTTACTCGGATCGTTACGAGCAGTACTTC.

This chain uses TRBV12-5 with TRBJ2-7, with a tentative D call TRBD1 (6 bases). CDR1 LGHNT and CDR2 FRNRAP come from the germline V gene. Trimming stripped 2 bases from V and 7 bases from J, with 12 bases between. This CDR3 region has 13 residues. CDR3 protein: CASGLTGFGEQYF. In DNA, the CDR3 is TGTGCTAGTGGTTTGACAGGGTTCGGGGAGCAGTACTTC.

This clone was detected once. The chain combines TRBV6-6 with TRBJ1-2; TRBD1 aligns across 10 bases. Germline CDR1 and CDR2: MNHNY and SVGAGI (reference sequence). The ends lost 6 bases at V and 4 bases at J; junction bases unmatched: 5. The CDR3 has 14 residues. The CDR3 bases are TGTGCCAGCAGACCCGGGACAGGGGTCTATGGCTACACCTTC. Translation: CASRPGTGVYGYTF.

The J gene is TRBJ1-1, the V gene TRBV10-3; D gene uncertain. The V end lost 2 bases, the J end lost 1 base, and 8 bases lay between the germline ends. Germline V gene sequence: CDR1 ENHRY, CDR2 SYGVKD. The CDR3 sequence is 14 residues long. CDR3 DNA sequence: TGTGCCATCAGTGAGACGACACCGAACACTGAAGCTTTCTTT. This codes for CAISETTPNTEAFF.

This chain links TRBV5-1 with TRBJ2-1; 10 bases are shared with TRBD2. CDR3 length: 14 amino acids. The germline gives CDR1 SGHRS, CDR2 YFSETQ. Trimming cost V 2 bases and J 8 bases; bases outside gene matches: 4. The CDR3 protein is CASSLAGGPYEQFF. For the CDR3, the DNA is TGCGCCAGCAGCTTAGCGGGGGGGCCGTATGAGCAGTTCTTC.

V usage is TRBV6-1 and J usage is TRBJ1-6, with no clear D. CDR1 MNHNS and CDR2 SASEGT come from the germline V gene. V lost 0 bases and J 7 bases, leaving 7 bases between the germline ends. The CDR3 length is 14 residues. The CDR3, as DNA: TGTGCCAGCAGTGAAGCGACACCGAATTCACCCCTCCACTTT. This gives the protein CASSEATPNSPLHF.

A remark on this clone: The same CDR3 can be traced to other DNA sequences in this sample. The chain carries TRBV2 and TRBJ2-3, with 11 bases matching TRBD1. V lost 6 bases and J lost 3; bases outside the gene matches: 2. Germline CDR1 reads SNHLY; CDR2 reads FYNNEI. This CDR3 spans 14 amino acids. This chain's CDR3 is CASRGDRGTDTQYF. Here the CDR3 DNA reads TGTGCCAGCAGGGGGGACAGGGGGACAGATACGCAGTATTTT.

The rearrangement links TRBV6-1 to TRBJ2-1, with no clear D. The V end was cut by 2 bases, the J end by 1 base, with 6 bases between. Per germline, CDR1 MNHNS and CDR2 SASEGT. The CDR3 contains 14 residues. CDR3: CASSETQSYNEQFF. CDR3 nucleotide sequence: TGTGCCAGCAGTGAAACCCAGTCCTACAATGAGCAGTTCTTC.

This clone was observed a single time. The genes are TRBV10-1 and TRBJ2-1, with TRBD2 matching 12 bases. Trimming took 3 bases from V and 4 from J; bases not matched to a gene: 7. The CDR3 has 17 residues. CDR1 is WNHNN and CDR2 is SYGVQD in the germline V gene (reference sequence). CDR3 sequence reads: CASSDWGLAGRYNEQFF. The CDR3 region has the DNA TGCGCCAGCAGTGACTGGGGACTAGCGGGTCGATACAATGAGCAGTTCTTC.

This rearrangement joins TRBV6-1 to TRBJ1-2; D not resolved. The germline V and J ends were trimmed by 0 bases and 0 bases, with 8 bases remaining between them. Germline loops: CDR1 MNHNS, CDR2 SASEGT. The CDR3 loop spans 15 amino acids. CDR3 nucleotides: TGTGCCAGCAGTGAAGCTTCGACGGCTAACTATGGCTACACCTTC. Protein product: CASSEASTANYGYTF.

The rearrangement joins TRBV6-5 to TRBJ1-5; D gene ambiguous. The germline V gene has CDR1 MNHEY and CDR2 SVGAGI. The CDR3 is 15 residues long. V was clipped by 6 bases and J by 0 bases, with 12 bases between them. The CDR3 bases are TGTGCCAGCAGGACGGGTCCCTATAGCAATCAGCCCCAGCATTTT. Translating it yields CASRTGPYSNQPQHF.

This clone was seen more than once but under ten times. This chain links TRBV27 with TRBJ1-5; D remains unclear. Germline CDR1 and CDR2: MNHEY and SMNVEV (reference sequence). Trimming removed 2 bases from V and 5 bases from J, with 7 bases in between. The CDR3 contains 13 residues. CDR3 loop: CASSLGRDQPQHF. CDR3 coding DNA: TGTGCCAGCAGTTTAGGGCGGGATCAGCCCCAGCATTTT.

The gene calls are TRBV4-3 and TRBJ1-3; tentative D call: TRBD1 (5 bases). The CDR3 is made up of 16 amino acids. Trimming stripped 0 bases from V and 3 bases from J, with 12 bases between. From germline, CDR1 is LGHNA and CDR2 YSLEER. CDR3 sequence reads: CASSQDRGAGGNTIYF. Written as DNA, the CDR3 is TGCGCCAGCAGCCAAGATAGAGGGGCAGGTGGAAACACCATATATTTT.

J is TRBJ2-1 and V is TRBV20-1; 7 bases match TRBD1. The germline gives CDR1 DFQATT, CDR2 SNEGSKA (reference sequence). The J segment lost 6 bases and the V segment lost 3 bases, leaving 8 bases of the junction unmatched. The CDR3 extends over 14 amino acids. CDR3 sequence: CSASRQGPFNEQFF. The DNA of the CDR3 is TGCAGTGCTAGTCGACAGGGTCCCTTCAATGAGCAGTTCTTC.

The chain uses TRBV10-2 and TRBJ2-3; 13 bases are a match to TRBD2. The CDR3 length is 15 residues. In germline, CDR1 is WSHSY, CDR2 SAAADI. V trimming: 6 bases; J trimming: 3 bases; junction bases outside the gene matches: 3. DNA for the CDR3: TGCGCCAGCAGCTCGACTAGCGGGGGGACAGATACGCAGTATTTT. Translated, it gives CASSSTSGGTDTQYF.

There are a few counts of this clone. This CDR3 is also generated by other DNA sequences in the sample. V usage is TRBV28 and J usage is TRBJ1-1, with 9 bases identical to TRBD1. CDR3 length: 12 residues. J gave up 4 bases and V 6 bases, and 0 bases lay outside the gene matches. Germline CDR1 reads MDHEN; CDR2 reads SYDVKM. CDR3 sequence: CASRTGGTEAFF. In nucleotides, the CDR3 is TGTGCCAGCAGGACAGGGGGCACTGAAGCTTTCTTT.

The chain recombines TRBV16 with TRBJ2-1; possible D gene TRBD1, 6 bases. The germline gives CDR1 KGHSY, CDR2 FQNENV. CDR3 length: 14 amino acids. V lost 0 bases and J 8 bases, leaving 11 bases between the germline ends. The CDR3 loop reads CASSQSAGGDEQFF. In nucleotides, the CDR3 is TGTGCCAGCAGCCAATCGGCTGGGGGCGATGAGCAGTTCTTC.

A single count supports this clone. This chain joins TRBV21-1 and TRBJ2-4; TRBD2 is the table's D call and was not checked against the DNA. TRBV21-1 is deemed a pseudogene. This CDR3 region has 16 residues. The CDR3 reads CASSKALEIAKNIQYF. For the CDR3, the DNA is TGTGCCAGCAGCAAAGCTCTAGAGATAGCCAAAAACATTCAGTACTTC.

This chain joins TRBV6-1 and TRBJ1-5; D uncertain. CDR3 length: 14 amino acids. The V end lost 2 bases, the J end lost 3 bases, and 8 bases lay between the germline ends. Germline assignment: CDR1 MNHNS and CDR2 SASEGT. CDR3 sequence (DNA): TGTGCCAGCAGTGAACAGCTCTACAATCAGCCCCAGCATTTT. Its protein product is CASSEQLYNQPQHF.

This clone has a single count. In DNA form, the CDR3 reads TGTGCCAGCAGCTTAGCGCGCCAGCGGGAGGGGACAGATACGCAGTATTTT. As protein: CASSLARQREGTDTQYF. The rearrangement joins TRBV7-9 to TRBJ2-3; 10 bases are a match to TRBD2. Germline V gene lookup returns CDR1 SEHNR and CDR2 FQNEAQ (reference sequence). This CDR3 contains 17 residues. V lost 0 bases to trimming and J lost 3 bases; unmatched junction nucleotides: 6.

This clone was seen just once. This sequence joins TRBV10-1 and TRBJ2-7, with 8 bases that match TRBD2. The CDR3 length is 13 residues. Trimming cost V 6 bases and J 6 bases; bases outside gene matches: 7. Germline-derived CDR1 and CDR2 are WNHNN and SYGVQD (reference sequence). In DNA form, the CDR3 reads TGCGCCAGCAGGGCCGGGACTAGGGTCGAGCAGTACTTC. Protein sequence: CASRAGTRVEQYF.

This chain connects TRBV11-2 to TRBJ2-7; TRBD1 agrees at 8 bases. Trimming removed 7 bases from V and 4 bases from J; junction bases left unmatched: 6. The germline V gene has CDR1 SGHAT and CDR2 FQNNGV. There are 13 residues in the CDR3. CDR3 DNA sequence: TGTGCCAGCACCCCGGGGACAGGTTACGAGCAGTACTTC. Translated, it gives CASTPGTGYEQYF.

The genes are TRBV7-2 and TRBJ1-6; 10 positions match TRBD1. J was trimmed by 4 bases and V by 5 bases; bases with no gene match: 8. CDR3 length: 17 amino acids. Germline lookup yields CDR1 SGHTA and CDR2 FQGNSA. In DNA form, the CDR3 reads TGTGCCAGCAGCCCTAGACAGGGGGCGAGATATAATTCACCCCTCCACTTT. This translates into CASSPRQGARYNSPLHF.

The V gene is TRBV24-1, the J gene TRBJ1-2; 11 bases match TRBD1. Trimming at V came to 4 bases and at J to 8 bases, leaving 2 bases not matched to a gene. Germline CDR1 KGHDR, CDR2 SFDVKD. The CDR3 length is 13 residues. The CDR3 here is CATSDRDRGGYTF. In nucleotides, the CDR3 is TGTGCCACCAGTGACCGGGACAGGGGGGGCTACACCTTC.

The chain couples TRBV7-2 to TRBJ2-7; 7 positions match TRBD1. V was pared by 7 bases and J by 6 bases, with 6 bases of the junction left unmatched. Germline V lookup: CDR1 SGHTA, CDR2 FQGNSA. The CDR3 runs 12 residues. This CDR3 is CASNRQGSEQYF. The CDR3 DNA reads TGTGCCAGCAACCGACAGGGATCCGAGCAGTACTTC.

This clone was seen only once. DNA of the CDR3: TGCGCCAGCACCAACGAAGGGGGCGCGCGCTACACCTTC. Its translation is CASTNEGGARYTF. The chain recombines TRBV5-1 with TRBJ1-2; 7 bases match TRBD1. The V gene end was trimmed by 6 bases and the J gene end by 9 bases; junction bases not matched to a gene: 11. The V gene's germline CDR1 is SGHRS and CDR2 YFSETQ. This CDR3 comprises 13 residues.

The chain carries TRBV4-2 and TRBJ2-3; 10 bases are a match to TRBD2. The CDR3 is made up of 16 amino acids. CDR1 is LGHNA and CDR2 is YNFKEQ in the germline V gene. Trimming took 2 bases from V and 0 from J; bases not matched to a gene: 2. In DNA, the CDR3 is TGTGCCAGCAGCCAACAAGCGGGGGGGAGCACAGATACGCAGTATTTT. As protein: CASSQQAGGSTDTQYF.

The gene calls are TRBV6-5 and TRBJ2-1; 7 nucleotides align to TRBD2. The CDR3 runs to 15 residues. Losses at the gene ends were 6 bases for V and 3 bases for J; bases not matched to a gene: 8. The germline V gene has CDR1 MNHEY and CDR2 SVGAGI. The CDR3 DNA reads TGTGCCAGCAGCCCAGCGGGATTAGTCTACAATGAGCAGTTCTTC. It encodes CASSPAGLVYNEQFF.

V and J are TRBV6-5 and TRBJ2-7; 8 bases fit TRBD2. The CDR3 loop spans 14 amino acids. CDR1 and CDR2 (germline): MNHEY, SVGAGI. Germline trimming cut 4 bases from V and 2 bases from J; bases unmatched to any gene: 4. CDR3 bases: TGTGCCAGCAGTTTAGTAGCGGGAACCTACGAGCAGTACTTC. It specifies CASSLVAGTYEQYF.